This TCR beta chain came from a study of blood T cell repertoires in COVID-19. Study background: COVID-19 samples from acute and convalescent phases originated in the United States, Italy and Spain. T cells, B-cell-depleted T cells, or PBMCs provided the cDNA or gDNA that served as material.

While infection was still active, Seattle patients were enrolled and then followed longitudinally. The table came from immunoSEQ multiplex PCR; TCRdb's copy has only in-frame clones and leaves some out. The repertoire holds approximately 250,000 clones, with 86% as singletons. The CDR3 length is 17 residues. CDR1 is KGHSH, CDR2 LQKENI, per germline. V was cut by 6 bases and J by 0 bases, with 20 bases left in between. The TCR comes from a woman older than 75 with COVID-19, enrolled during active disease. The J gene is TRBJ2-5, the V gene TRBV18, with D possibly TRBD1 on 6 matching bases. The sequencing sample was made of peripheral blood. CDR3 coding DNA: TGTGCCAGCTCGTCGACTTGGACAGACTCGTACCAAGAGACCCAGTACTTC. As protein: CASSSTWTDSYQETQYF. Complete variable domain (other parts from reference TRBV18 and TRBJ2-5): NAGVMQNPRHLVRRRGQEARLRCSPMKGHSHVYWYRQLPEEGLKFMVYLQKENIIDESGMPKERFSAEFPKEGPSILRIQQVVRGDSAAYFCASSSTWTDSYQETQYFGPGTRLLVL.